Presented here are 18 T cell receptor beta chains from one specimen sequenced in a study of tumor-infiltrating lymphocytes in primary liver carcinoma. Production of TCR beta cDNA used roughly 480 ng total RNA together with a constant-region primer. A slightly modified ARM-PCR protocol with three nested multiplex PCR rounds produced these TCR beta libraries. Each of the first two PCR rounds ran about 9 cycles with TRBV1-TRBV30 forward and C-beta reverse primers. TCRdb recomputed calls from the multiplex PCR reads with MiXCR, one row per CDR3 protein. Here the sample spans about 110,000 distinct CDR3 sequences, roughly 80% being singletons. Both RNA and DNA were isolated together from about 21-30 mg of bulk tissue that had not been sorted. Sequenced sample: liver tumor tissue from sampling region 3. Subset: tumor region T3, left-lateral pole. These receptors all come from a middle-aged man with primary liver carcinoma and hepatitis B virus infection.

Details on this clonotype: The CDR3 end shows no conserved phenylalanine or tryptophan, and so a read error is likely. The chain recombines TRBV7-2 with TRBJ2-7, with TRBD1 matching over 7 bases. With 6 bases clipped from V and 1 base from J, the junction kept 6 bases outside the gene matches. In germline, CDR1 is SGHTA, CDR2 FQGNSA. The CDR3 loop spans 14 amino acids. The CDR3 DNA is TGTGCCAGCAGTCTGACGACAGGGTCCTACGAGCAGTACTAC. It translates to CASSLTTGSYEQYY.

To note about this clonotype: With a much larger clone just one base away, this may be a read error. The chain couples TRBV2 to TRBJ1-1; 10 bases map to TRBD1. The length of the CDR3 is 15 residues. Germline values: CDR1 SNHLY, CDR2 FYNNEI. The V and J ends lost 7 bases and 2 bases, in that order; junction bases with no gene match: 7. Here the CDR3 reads CASNAGQGRNTEAFF. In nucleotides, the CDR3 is TGTGCCAGCAATGCGGGACAGGGGCGCAACACTGAAGCTTTCTTT.

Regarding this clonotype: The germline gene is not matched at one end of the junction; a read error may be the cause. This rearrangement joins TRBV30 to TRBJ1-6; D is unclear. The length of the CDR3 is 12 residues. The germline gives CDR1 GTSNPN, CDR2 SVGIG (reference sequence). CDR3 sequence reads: CAWNPSRPLLNF. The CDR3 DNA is TGTGCCTGGAACCCCTCGAGGCCGCTCCTCAACTTT.

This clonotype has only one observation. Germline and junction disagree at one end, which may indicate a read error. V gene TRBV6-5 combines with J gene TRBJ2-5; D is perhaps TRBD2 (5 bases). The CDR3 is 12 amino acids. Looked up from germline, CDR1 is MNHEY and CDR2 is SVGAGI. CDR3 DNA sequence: TGTGCCAGCAGTCCCCACTGGGAGACCCATTACTTC. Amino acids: CASSPHWETHYF.

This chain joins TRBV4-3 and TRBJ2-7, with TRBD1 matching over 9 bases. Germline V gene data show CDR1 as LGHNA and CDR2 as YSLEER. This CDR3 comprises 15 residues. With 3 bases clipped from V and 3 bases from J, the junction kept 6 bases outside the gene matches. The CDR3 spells CASSHSETGGYEQYF. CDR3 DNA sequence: TGCGCCAGCAGCCATTCCGAGACAGGGGGCTACGAGCAGTACTTC.

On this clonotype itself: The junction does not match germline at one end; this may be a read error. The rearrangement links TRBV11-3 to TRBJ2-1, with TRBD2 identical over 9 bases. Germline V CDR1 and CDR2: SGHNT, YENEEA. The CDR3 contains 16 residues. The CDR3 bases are TGTGCCAGCAGCCTCGATAGCGGGAGCGGGCATGATGAGCAGTCCTTC. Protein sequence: CASSLDSGSGHDEQSF. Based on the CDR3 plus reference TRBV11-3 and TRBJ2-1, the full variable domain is EAGVVQSPRYKIIEKKQPVAFWCNPISGHNTLYWYLQNLGQGPELLIRYENEEAVDDSQLPKDRFSAERLKGVDSTLKIQPAELGDSAVYLCASSLDSGSGHDEQSFGPGTRLTVL.

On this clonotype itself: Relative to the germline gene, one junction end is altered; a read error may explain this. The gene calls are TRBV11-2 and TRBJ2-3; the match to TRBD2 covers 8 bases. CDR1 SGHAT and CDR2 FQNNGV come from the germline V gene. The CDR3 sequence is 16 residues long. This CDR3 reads CACSLQAGVSTNMQYF. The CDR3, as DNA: TGTGCCTGCAGCTTACAAGCGGGAGTAAGCACAAATATGCAGTATTTT.

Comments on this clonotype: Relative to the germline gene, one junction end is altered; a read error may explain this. The CDR3 sequence: CATSLDRTALVKNIQYF. In DNA form, the CDR3 reads TGTGCCACCAGCTTAGACCGCACAGCTCTAGTCAAAAACATTCAGTACTTC. The chain carries TRBV11-2 and TRBJ2-4; D gene unclear. CDR3 length equals 17 residues. Per germline, CDR1 SGHAT and CDR2 FQNNGV.

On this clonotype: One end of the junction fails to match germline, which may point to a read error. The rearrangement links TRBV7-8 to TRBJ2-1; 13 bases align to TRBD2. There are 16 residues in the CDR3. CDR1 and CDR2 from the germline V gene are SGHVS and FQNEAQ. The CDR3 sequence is CASSIKTSGRSNEHFF. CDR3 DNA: TGTGCCAGTAGCATTAAGACTAGCGGGAGGTCCAATGAGCACTTCTTC.

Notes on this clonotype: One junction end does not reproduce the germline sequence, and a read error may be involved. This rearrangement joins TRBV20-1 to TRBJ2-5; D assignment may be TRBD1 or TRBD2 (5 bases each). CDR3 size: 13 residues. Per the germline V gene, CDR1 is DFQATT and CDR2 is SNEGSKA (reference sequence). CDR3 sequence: CSARDGDQETQYF. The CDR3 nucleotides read TGCAGTGCTAGAGACGGGGACCAAGAGACCCAGTACTTT.

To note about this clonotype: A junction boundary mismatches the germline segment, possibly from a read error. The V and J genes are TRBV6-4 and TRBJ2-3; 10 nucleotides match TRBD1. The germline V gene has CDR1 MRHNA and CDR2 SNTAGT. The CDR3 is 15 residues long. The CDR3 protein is CANSNTGTGADTQYF. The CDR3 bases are TGTGCCAACAGTAACACTGGGACAGGGGCAGATACGCAGTATTTT.

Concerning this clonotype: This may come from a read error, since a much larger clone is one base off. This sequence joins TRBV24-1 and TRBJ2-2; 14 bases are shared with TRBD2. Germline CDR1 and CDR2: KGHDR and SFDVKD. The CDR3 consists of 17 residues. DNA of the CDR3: TGTGCCACCAGTGACCCAGGGACTAGCGGGAGAACCGGGGTGCTGTTTTTT. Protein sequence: CATSDPGTSGRTGVLFF.

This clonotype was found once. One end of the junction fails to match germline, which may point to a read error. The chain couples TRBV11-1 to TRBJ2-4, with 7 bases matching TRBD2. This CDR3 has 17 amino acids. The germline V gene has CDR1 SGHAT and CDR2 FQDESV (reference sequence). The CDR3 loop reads CVSSFPGTSVTKNIQYF. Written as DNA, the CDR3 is TGTGTCAGCAGTTTTCCCGGCACTAGCGTGACCAAAAACATTCAGTACTTC.

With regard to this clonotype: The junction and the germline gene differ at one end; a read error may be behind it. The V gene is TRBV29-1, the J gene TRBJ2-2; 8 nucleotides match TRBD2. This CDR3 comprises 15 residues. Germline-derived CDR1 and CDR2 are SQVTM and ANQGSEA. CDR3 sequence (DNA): TGCAGCGTTGTGACTAGCGCGGCGAACAACGGGGAGTTGTTTTTT. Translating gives CSVVTSAANNGELFF.

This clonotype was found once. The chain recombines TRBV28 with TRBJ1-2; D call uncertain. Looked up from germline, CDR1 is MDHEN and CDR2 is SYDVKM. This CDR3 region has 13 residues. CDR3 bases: TGTGTCAGTAGCGCTGGCGGTCTCTATGGCTACACCTTC. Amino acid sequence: CVSSAGGLYGYTF.

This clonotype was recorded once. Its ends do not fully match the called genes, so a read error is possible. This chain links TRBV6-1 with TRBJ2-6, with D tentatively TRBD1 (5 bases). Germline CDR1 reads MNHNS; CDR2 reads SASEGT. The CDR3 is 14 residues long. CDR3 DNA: TGTGCCAGCAGGGACAAGGCTGGGGCCGACGTCCTGACTTTC. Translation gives CASRDKAGADVLTF.

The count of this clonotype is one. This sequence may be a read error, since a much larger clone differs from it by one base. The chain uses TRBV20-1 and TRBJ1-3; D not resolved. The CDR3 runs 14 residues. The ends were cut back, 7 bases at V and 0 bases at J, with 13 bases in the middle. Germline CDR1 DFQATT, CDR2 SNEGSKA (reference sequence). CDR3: CSGVGDSSGNTIYF. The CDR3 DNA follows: TGCAGTGGGGTGGGCGATTCCTCTGGAAACACCATATATTTT.

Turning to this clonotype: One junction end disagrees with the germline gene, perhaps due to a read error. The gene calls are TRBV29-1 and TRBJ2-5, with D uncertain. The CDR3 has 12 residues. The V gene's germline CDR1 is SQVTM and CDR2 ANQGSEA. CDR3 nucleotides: TGCAACGTTGAATGGGCCCAAGAGACCCATTACTTC. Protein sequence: CNVEWAQETHYF.